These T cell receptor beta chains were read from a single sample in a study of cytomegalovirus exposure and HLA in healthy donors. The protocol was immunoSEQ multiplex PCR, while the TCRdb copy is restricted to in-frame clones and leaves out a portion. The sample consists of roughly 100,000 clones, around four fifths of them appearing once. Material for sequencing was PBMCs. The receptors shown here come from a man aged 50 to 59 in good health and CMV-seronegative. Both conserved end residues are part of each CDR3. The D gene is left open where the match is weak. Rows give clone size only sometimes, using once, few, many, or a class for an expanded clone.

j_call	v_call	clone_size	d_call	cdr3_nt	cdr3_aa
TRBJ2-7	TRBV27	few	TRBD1	TGTGCCAGCAGTATAGGGACAGGGGCCTACGAGCAGTACTTC	CASSIGTGAYEQYF
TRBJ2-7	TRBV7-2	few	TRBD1	TGTGCCAGCAGCTTAAAGGGACAGGGCGAGTACGAGCAGTACTTC	CASSLKGQGEYEQYF
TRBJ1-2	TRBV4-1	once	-	TGCGCCAGCAGCCAAGATAGGTTGTTCGGCAGGGTGGAGAATGGCTACACCTTC	CASSQDRLFGRVENGYTF
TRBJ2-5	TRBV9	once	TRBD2	TGTGCCAGCAGCGTTTATAGCGGGGGGCCTAAGACCCAGTACTTC	CASSVYSGGPKTQYF
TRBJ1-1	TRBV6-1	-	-	TGTGCCAGCAGTATACTAACCGAGAACACTGAAGCTTTCTTT	CASSILTENTEAFF
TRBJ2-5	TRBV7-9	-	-	TGTGCCAGCAGCTTAGCGGGGGGTTGGGAAGAGACCCAGTACTTC	CASSLAGGWEETQYF
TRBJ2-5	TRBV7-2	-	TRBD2	TGTGCCAGCAGTTTGCAAAGCGGGGGGGCGGAAGAGACCCAGTACTTC	CASSLQSGGAEETQYF
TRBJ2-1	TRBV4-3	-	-	TGCGCCAGCAGTCCCGGGGTGCGGGGTTGGGATGAGCAGTTCTTC	CASSPGVRGWDEQFF
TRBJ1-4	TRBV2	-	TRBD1	TGTGCCAGCAGGGAACAGGGGGCAAGTGAAAAACTGTTTTTT	CASREQGASEKLFF
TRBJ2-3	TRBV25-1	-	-	TGTGCCAGCAGTTTGGTTGGGGAGACGCAGTATTTT	CASSLVGETQYF
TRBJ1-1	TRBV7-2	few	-	TGTGCCAGCAGCTTAGAGAGGTGGGGCGGAAGGGGCACTGAAGCTTTCTTT	CASSLERWGGRGTEAFF
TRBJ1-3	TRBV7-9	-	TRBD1	TGTTCCAGCAGACAGGGGGTAAACACCATATATTTT	CSSRQGVNTIYF
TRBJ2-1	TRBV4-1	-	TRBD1	TGCGCCAGCAGCCAACTTCCAACCCAGGGGGCCTACAATGAGCAGTTCTTC	CASSQLPTQGAYNEQFF
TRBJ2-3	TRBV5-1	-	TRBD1	TGCGCCAGCACTGTGACAGGGACAGGCGGCGGGGCAGATACGCAGTATTTT	CASTVTGTGGGADTQYF
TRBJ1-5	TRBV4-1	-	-	TGCGCCAGCAGGGAAGGACTGTGGAGCAATCAGCCCCAGCATTTT	CASREGLWSNQPQHF
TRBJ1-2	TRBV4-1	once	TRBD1	TGCGCCAGCAGCCAAGATCCGCCAGGGGGTAACTATGGCTACACCTTC	CASSQDPPGGNYGYTF
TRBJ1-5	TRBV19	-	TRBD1	TGTGCCAGTAGTACTATCCCAGGACAGGGAATAAATCAGCCCCAGCATTTT	CASSTIPGQGINQPQHF
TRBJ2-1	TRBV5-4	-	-	TGTGCCAGCAGCTTGGCCACCGGGGTGGGTGAGCAGTTCTTC	CASSLATGVGEQFF
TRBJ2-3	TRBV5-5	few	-	TGTGCCAGCAGCCTGGGACATACCACAGATACGCAGTATTTT	CASSLGHTTDTQYF
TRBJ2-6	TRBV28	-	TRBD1	TGTGCCAGCAGTCAAATGGGAACAGGGGGAGATTCTGGGGCCAACGTCCTGACTTTC	CASSQMGTGGDSGANVLTF
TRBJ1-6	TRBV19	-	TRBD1	TGTGCCAGTAGTATAAGAAGACAGGGCGGTTCACCCCTCCACTTT	CASSIRRQGGSPLHF
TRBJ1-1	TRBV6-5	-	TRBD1	TGTGCCAGCAGAGACAGGGGATTGAGCACTGAAGCTTTCTTT	CASRDRGLSTEAFF
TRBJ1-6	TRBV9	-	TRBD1	TGTGCCAGCACCTACCCAACCCATGGACGGACAGGGTTTATTTCACCCCTCCACTTT	CASTYPTHGRTGFISPLHF
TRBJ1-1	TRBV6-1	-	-	TGTGCCAGCAGTGAGGGGGGCACTGAAGCTTTCTTT	CASSEGGTEAFF
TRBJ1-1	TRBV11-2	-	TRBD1	TGTGCCAGCAGCTTCGGACAGGGTAGGCCTGAAGCTTTCTTT	CASSFGQGRPEAFF
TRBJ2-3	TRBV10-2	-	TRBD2	TGCGCCAGCAGTGAGTCGATAGCGGGGCTTGATACGCAGTATTTT	CASSESIAGLDTQYF
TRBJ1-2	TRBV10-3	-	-	TGTGCCATCAGGAACAGGGAGTCGGGTGGCTACACCTTC	CAIRNRESGGYTF
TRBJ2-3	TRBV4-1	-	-	TGTGCCAGCAGCCAACCGACTCGCCCGGATACGCAGTATTTT	CASSQPTRPDTQYF
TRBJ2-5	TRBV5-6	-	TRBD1	TGTGCCAGCAGCTTCCTGACAGGGCAAGAGACCCAGTACTTC	CASSFLTGQETQYF
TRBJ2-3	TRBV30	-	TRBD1	TGTGCCTACTCCCCCGGACAGGGGAGGTTTGATACGCAGTATTTT	CAYSPGQGRFDTQYF
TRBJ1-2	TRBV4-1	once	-	TGCGCCAGCAGCCAAGATCCGAGACAGAGACATTATGGCTACACCTTC	CASSQDPRQRHYGYTF
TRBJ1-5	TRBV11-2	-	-	TGTGCCAGCAGCTTCAATCGCAATCAGCCCCAGCATTTT	CASSFNRNQPQHF
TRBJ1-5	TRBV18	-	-	TGTGCCAGCTCACCCCGAGGAACCCGGGAAGGTCAGCCCCAGCATTTT	CASSPRGTREGQPQHF
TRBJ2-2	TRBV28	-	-	TGTGCCAGTTCAGGGGATACCGGGGAGCTGTTTTTT	CASSGDTGELFF
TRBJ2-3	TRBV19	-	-	TGTGCCAGTAGTGCGGGACGGTACACAGATACGCAGTATTTT	CASSAGRYTDTQYF
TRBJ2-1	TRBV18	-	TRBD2	TGTGCCAGCTCACCACCTAGCGGGGGGGCGGACAATGAGCAGTTCTTC	CASSPPSGGADNEQFF
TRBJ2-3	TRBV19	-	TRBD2	TGTGCCAGTCACGGACTAGCGGGGGCCCTTAGCACAGATACGCAGTATTTT	CASHGLAGALSTDTQYF
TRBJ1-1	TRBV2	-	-	TGTGCCAGCATTCATTACAGGGATAACACTGAAGCTTTCTTT	CASIHYRDNTEAFF